This passage covers 26 T cell receptor beta chains from one sample sequenced in a study of blood T cell repertoires in COVID-19. Sequenced by immunoSEQ multiplex PCR; TCRdb stores in-frame clones only, minus some. The sample lists about 39,000 clones; around 84% were seen once. Input material: peripheral blood. The receptors stem from a man in his 70s with acute or convalescent COVID-19.

V is TRBV6-6 and J is TRBJ2-1; possibly TRBD2 for D (5 bases). There are 15 residues in the CDR3. Looked up from germline, CDR1 is MNHNY and CDR2 is SVGAGI (reference sequence). The ends were cut back, 5 bases at V and 1 base at J, with 12 bases in the middle. The CDR3 loop reads CASSTGIPSYNEQFF. CDR3 sequence (DNA): TGTGCCAGCAGTACGGGGATACCTTCCTACAATGAGCAGTTCTTC.

The DNA of the CDR3 is TGTGCCAGCAGTTTTCGACAGGGGGCGACCGGAGCCAAAAACATTCAGTACTTC. Translating gives CASSFRQGATGAKNIQYF. The J gene is TRBJ2-4, the V gene TRBV28, with 10 bases identical to TRBD1. The CDR3 has 18 residues. The junction had 8 bases not matched to a gene; V was cut back by 3 bases and J by 0 bases. Germline values: CDR1 MDHEN, CDR2 SYDVKM. Filled out from reference TRBV28 and TRBJ2-4, the complete variable domain reads DVKVTQSSRYLVKRTGEKVFLECVQDMDHENMFWYRQDPGLGLRLIYFSYDVKMKEKGDIPEGYSVSREKKERFSLILESASTNQTSMYLCASSFRQGATGAKNIQYFGAGTRLSVL.

The chain is built from TRBV6-5 and TRBJ2-5; tentative D call: TRBD1 (6 bases). The CDR3 runs 15 residues. Germline V gives CDR1 MNHEY, CDR2 SVGAGI. V dropped 0 bases and J dropped 0 bases, with 8 bases sitting between them. The CDR3 DNA is TGTGCCAGCAGTTACTCAACAGGGCACCAAGAGACCCAGTACTTC. Its translation: CASSYSTGHQETQYF.

The rearrangement uses TRBV6-1 and TRBJ2-4; TRBD1 might be the D (7 bases). Between the trimmed V and J ends, which lost 1 base and 7 bases, there was a span of 14 bases. This CDR3 comprises 15 residues. From germline, CDR1 is MNHNS and CDR2 SASEGT. CDR3 region: CASSEGRGERNIQYF. CDR3 sequence (DNA): TGTGCCAGCAGTGAAGGCAGGGGGGAAAGGAACATTCAGTACTTC.

CDR3 in amino acids: CASSQITGSGSPLHF. CDR3 bases: TGCGCCAGCAGCCAGATTACAGGATCTGGTTCACCCCTCCACTTT. This sequence joins TRBV4-3 and TRBJ1-6; weak D call: TRBD1 (5 bases). V lost 3 bases and J 9 bases, leaving 15 bases between the germline ends. Germline values: CDR1 LGHNA, CDR2 YSLEER. This CDR3 is 15 amino acids long.

The gene calls are TRBV5-1 and TRBJ1-4; D remains unclear. Germline V lookup: CDR1 SGHRS, CDR2 YFSETQ. The CDR3 length is 14 residues. V was shortened by 0 bases and J by 2 bases, with 5 bases between the two germline ends. The CDR3 DNA is TGCGCCAGCAGCTTGGCTCCGACTAATGAAAAACTGTTTTTT. Amino acids: CASSLAPTNEKLFF.

The chain recombines TRBV19 with TRBJ1-5; 7 bases agree with TRBD1. CDR1 and CDR2 (germline): LNHDA, SQIVND (reference sequence). With 5 bases clipped from V and 2 bases from J, the junction kept 3 bases outside the gene matches. The CDR3 covers 14 residues. The CDR3 is CASSGTGGNQPQHF. For the CDR3, the DNA is TGTGCCAGTAGTGGAACAGGGGGCAATCAGCCCCAGCATTTT.

The rearrangement links TRBV6-5 to TRBJ2-2; 7 positions match TRBD2. The CDR3 totals 14 residues. Germline CDR1 MNHEY, CDR2 SVGAGI. The junction had 5 bases not matched to a gene; V was cut back by 3 bases and J by 7 bases. The CDR3 sequence is CASSYGGGIGELFF. The CDR3 coding sequence is TGTGCCAGCAGTTATGGGGGGGGAATCGGGGAGCTGTTTTTT.

The chain couples TRBV28 to TRBJ1-5, with unresolved D. Germline V gives CDR1 MDHEN, CDR2 SYDVKM. This CDR3 comprises 13 residues. V lost 8 bases and J lost 5, with 13 bases in between. The DNA of the CDR3 is TGTGCCAGCGTGCGGCAGTCCGATCAGCCCCAGCATTTT. Its protein is CASVRQSDQPQHF.

The chain links TRBV4-2 to TRBJ2-3; 10 positions agree with TRBD2. V shed 1 base and J 8 bases; nucleotides not matched to a gene: 12. Germline V gives CDR1 LGHNA, CDR2 YNFKEQ. The CDR3 is 17 residues long. The CDR3 DNA reads TGTGCCAGCAGCCAAGTAGGCAGCGGGGGGGCCACCGGTACGCAGTATTTT. Protein product: CASSQVGSGGATGTQYF.

This sequence joins TRBV3-1 (or the pseudogene TRBV3-2) and TRBJ1-2; a weak D match, TRBD1 (6 bases). The germline V and J ends were trimmed by 4 bases and 7 bases, with 16 bases remaining between them. CDR1 and CDR2 (germline): LGHDT, YNNKEL (reference sequence). The CDR3 totals 14 residues. The CDR3 sequence: CASSPGGRGSGYTF. Written as DNA, the CDR3 is TGTGCCAGCAGCCCGGGGGGGCGCGGTTCTGGCTACACCTTC.

V usage is TRBV5-4 and J usage is TRBJ1-6; 10 bases are shared with TRBD1. The CDR3 is made up of 16 amino acids. Trimming at V came to 4 bases and at J to 6 bases, leaving 7 bases not matched to a gene. Germline CDR1 reads SGHNT; CDR2 reads YYREEE (reference sequence). The DNA of the CDR3 is TGTGCCAGCAGCACCGGACAGGGGGTCATTAATTCACCCCTCCACTTT. Amino acid sequence: CASSTGQGVINSPLHF.

The chain links TRBV19 to TRBJ2-7, with 8 bases identical to TRBD1. Germline CDR1 reads LNHDA; CDR2 reads SQIVND (reference sequence). The CDR3 contains 15 residues. J gave up 2 bases and V 6 bases, and 9 bases lay outside the gene matches. The CDR3 loop reads CASSYRQGRTYEQYF. The CDR3 nucleotides are TGTGCCAGTAGCTACAGACAGGGGCGAACCTACGAGCAGTACTTC.

The chain carries TRBV6-4 and TRBJ1-2, with TRBD1 identical over 7 bases. With V trimmed by 10 bases and J by 4 bases, 6 bases remained unmatched. The CDR3 loop spans 12 amino acids. Germline CDR1 and CDR2: MRHNA and SNTAGT. The CDR3 DNA reads as TGTGCCACCCGGACAGGAGGCTATGGCTACACCTTC. Translated, it gives CATRTGGYGYTF.

V is TRBV18 and J is TRBJ1-5; TRBD1 aligns across 7 bases. Trimming took 3 bases from V and 3 from J; bases not matched to a gene: 2. This CDR3 comprises 14 residues. Germline V gene data show CDR1 as KGHSH and CDR2 as LQKENI. The CDR3 DNA sequence: TGTGCCAGCTCACCGGACAGGATCAATCAGCCCCAGCATTTT. Protein: CASSPDRINQPQHF.

The sample holds one count of this clone. The chain couples TRBV5-6 to TRBJ2-3; 10 bases line up with TRBD1. The V segment lost 1 base and the J segment 4 bases; nucleotides outside the gene matches: 12. The germline gives CDR1 SGHDT, CDR2 YYEEEE. The CDR3 spans 18 residues. CDR3: CASSLLGRGQGIPDTQYF. Here the CDR3 DNA reads TGTGCCAGCAGCTTGTTGGGGAGGGGACAGGGGATTCCAGATACGCAGTATTTT.

This rearrangement joins TRBV10-3 to TRBJ2-5, with 14 bases that match TRBD2. J lost 1 base, V lost 6 bases, and 7 bases had no gene match. The germline V gene has CDR1 ENHRY and CDR2 SYGVKD. This CDR3 comprises 17 residues. The CDR3 is CAIRGTSGGDFQETQYF. CDR3 nucleotides: TGTGCCATCAGGGGGACTAGCGGGGGCGACTTCCAAGAGACCCAGTACTTC.

The chain employs TRBV2 and TRBJ2-7, with 9 bases that match TRBD2. V trimming: 6 bases; J trimming: 3 bases; junction bases outside the gene matches: 9. Germline-derived CDR1 and CDR2 are SNHLY and FYNNEI. The CDR3 extends over 15 amino acids. CDR3 bases: TGTGCCAGCAGCCGTCTAGCGGGACGAAACTACGAGCAGTACTTC. It is translated as CASSRLAGRNYEQYF.

The chain carries TRBV5-4 and TRBJ2-2; 7 bases are shared with TRBD1. J lost 7 bases, V lost 4 bases, and 10 bases had no gene match. This CDR3 is 15 amino acids long. The germline CDR1 and CDR2 sequences are SGHNT and YYREEE (reference sequence). The CDR3 sequence is CASSLPDRVVGELFF. In nucleotides, the CDR3 is TGTGCCAGCAGCCTCCCTGACAGGGTTGTCGGGGAGCTGTTTTTT.

The CDR3 DNA reads TGTGCCAGCTCATCTAGTTGGAGAGAAAGCAATCAGCCCCAGCATTTT. As protein: CASSSSWRESNQPQHF. The V gene is TRBV18, the J gene TRBJ1-5; D is unclear. Looked up from germline, CDR1 is KGHSH and CDR2 is LQKENI. The CDR3 has 16 residues. Trimming took 5 bases from V and 1 from J, leaving 15 bases between them.

The chain uses TRBV5-5 and TRBJ2-2; 8 bases align to TRBD1. V was clipped by 0 bases and J by 7 bases; unmatched bases: 11. This CDR3 is 17 amino acids long. From germline, CDR1 is SGHKS and CDR2 YYEKEE (reference sequence). In nucleotides, the CDR3 is TGTGCCAGCAGCTTGGAAGTGACAGGGGTTAGTGGCGGGGAGCTGTTTTTT. It yields the protein CASSLEVTGVSGGELFF.

This chain joins TRBV6-5 and TRBJ2-3; 8 bases agree with TRBD1. Germline CDR1 reads MNHEY; CDR2 reads SVGAGI. V trimming: 7 bases; J trimming: 4 bases; junction bases outside the gene matches: 10. This CDR3 has 15 amino acids. CDR3 DNA: TGTGCCAGCAAATTACTTAGGACAGGGCCAGATACGCAGTATTTT. Translated, it gives CASKLLRTGPDTQYF.

This clone was recorded only once. CDR3 nucleotide sequence: TGTGCCAGCAGTTCTCGCGGAGGGGCAGATACGCAGTATTTT. The encoded protein is CASSSRGGADTQYF. The gene calls are TRBV5-5 and TRBJ2-3; maybe TRBD2 (6 bases). V was trimmed by 5 bases and J by 4 bases, leaving 14 bases between them. CDR3 length: 14 residues. The germline CDR1 and CDR2 sequences are SGHKS and YYEKEE (reference sequence).

V gene TRBV5-1 combines with J gene TRBJ2-2, with TRBD1 matching 8 bases. Germline values: CDR1 SGHRS, CDR2 YFSETQ. This CDR3 is 15 amino acids long. V lost 2 bases to trimming and J lost 6 bases; unmatched junction nucleotides: 6. The CDR3 nucleotides are TGCGCCAGCAGCTTCAACAGGGGGGCAGCCGGGGAGCTGTTTTTT. It encodes CASSFNRGAAGELFF. Based on the CDR3 plus reference TRBV5-1 and TRBJ2-2, the full variable domain is KAGVTQTPRYLIKTRGQQVTLSCSPISGHRSVSWYQQTPGQGLQFLFEYFSETQRNKGNFPGRFSGRQFSNSRSEMNVSTLELGDSALYLCASSFNRGAAGELFFGEGSRLTVL.

This clone came up a few times. The chain combines TRBV14 with TRBJ2-4; tentatively, D is TRBD2 (6 bases). The CDR3 contains 14 residues. Germline V gene lookup returns CDR1 SGHDN and CDR2 FVKESK. V lost 2 bases, J lost 6 bases, and 11 bases lay in between. CDR3: CASSQTGTGNIQYF. The CDR3, as DNA: TGTGCCAGCAGCCAAACCGGGACTGGAAACATTCAGTACTTC.

V usage is TRBV5-1 and J usage is TRBJ1-1; D unclear. Germline V gene data show CDR1 as SGHRS and CDR2 as YFSETQ. This CDR3 contains 14 residues. V was pared by 0 bases and J by 9 bases, with 15 bases between. CDR3 protein: CASSLGSVIAQAFF. CDR3 coding DNA: TGCGCCAGCAGCTTGGGTTCGGTAATCGCCCAAGCTTTCTTT.